Described below is a single T cell receptor beta chain sequence and its context. Its antigen is not known. This entry belongs to a study of shared clonotypes between healthy human individuals. The authors ran the assay at deep level. Here immunoSEQ multiplex PCR was the method, and the copy in TCRdb shows in-frame clones only, minus some. In the table there are a few million clones, 85% to 95% of which are singletons. CDR1 SGHDT and CDR2 YYEEEE come from the germline V gene. The CDR3 length is 15 residues. V shed 4 bases and J shed 0 bases, with 8 bases lying between them. Overall study findings and caveats: Represented genetic and exposure-history diversity was restricted by having few donors. Four donors shared roughly 5% of their naive CD4 clonotypes. Lower generation probabilities were found for non-shared clonotypes than for those shared by all four donors.

The source is a young man in good health. Some clones in this sample may be carry-over from other donors' samples. The sample consisted of naive CD4+ T cells from PBMCs. The sample's subset: CD45RA+ positively selected. The chain uses TRBV5-6 and TRBJ2-6; D might be TRBD1 (5 bases). The CDR3 region is CASSVTGSGANVLTF. For the CDR3, the DNA is TGTGCCAGCAGCGTAACAGGCTCTGGGGCCAACGTCCTGACTTTC.